These 22 T cell receptor beta chains were all obtained from the same sample, sequenced in a study of T-cell memory formation after mild COVID-19. MiXCR, run by TCRdb on the 5' RACE reads, gives a single entry per CDR3 protein. The data hold approximately 300,000 distinct CDR3 sequences, with 15% to 20% observed a single time. The sequenced sample was PBMCs or a T cell subset sorted from them (not recorded which). These receptors came from a man aged 18 to 30 who had mild COVID-19 (a few samples of this study predate the infection). Cell type and time point are not known.

In this sample, this clonotype turned up a few times. This rearrangement joins TRBV7-8 to TRBJ1-5, with a possible D match to TRBD1 (5 bases). The CDR3 is made up of 15 amino acids. Deletions cut 1 base from V and 2 bases from J, with 9 bases between. Germline V gives CDR1 SGHVS, CDR2 FQNEAQ. The CDR3 bases are TGTGCCAGCAGCTTAGGAAGGGGCGGCAATCAGCCCCAGCATTTT. As protein: CASSLGRGGNQPQHF.

This clonotype appeared a few times. This sequence joins TRBV4-3 and TRBJ2-3, with D unresolved. The germline V gene has CDR1 LGHNA and CDR2 YSLEER. This CDR3 spans 13 amino acids. Trimming took off 0 bases at V and 8 bases at J, with 9 bases between the two ends. CDR3 DNA: TGCGCCAGCAGCCAAGAGTACAGACGTACGCAGTATTTT. Translation: CASSQEYRRTQYF.

The V call is TRBV5-1, the J call TRBJ1-1; 7 nucleotides agree with TRBD1. V shed 3 bases, J shed 3 bases, and the junction held 5 bases outside the gene matches. Germline loops: CDR1 SGHRS, CDR2 YFSETQ. This CDR3 has 14 residues. The CDR3 spells CASSSTGADTEAFF. CDR3 bases: TGCGCCAGCAGCTCTACAGGGGCTGACACTGAAGCTTTCTTT.

The chain has TRBV2 and TRBJ2-1; no reliable D call. Trimming cost V 7 bases and J 9 bases, with 13 bases left between them. Per the germline V gene, CDR1 is SNHLY and CDR2 is FYNNEI. The CDR3 sequence is 12 residues long. CDR3 sequence: CASIVPSGEQFF. CDR3 nucleotide sequence: TGTGCCAGCATAGTTCCGTCGGGTGAGCAGTTCTTC.

This clonotype was seen only a few times. The chain employs TRBV25-1 and TRBJ2-3, with 7 bases matching TRBD2. The CDR3 runs to 17 residues. Looked up from germline, CDR1 is MGHDK and CDR2 is SYGVNS. After removal of 6 bases from V and 0 bases from J, the junction contained 12 bases not matched to a gene. CDR3 residues: CASSPRRGLTSTDTQYF. The CDR3 DNA is TGTGCCAGCAGCCCTCGGCGGGGGTTGACTAGCACAGATACGCAGTATTTT.

The genes are TRBV5-6 and TRBJ1-6, with 9 bases aligning to TRBD1. Trimming took 2 bases from V and 6 from J; bases not matched to a gene: 6. The CDR3 is 16 amino acids. CDR1 and CDR2 (germline): SGHDT, YYEEEE. CDR3 nucleotide sequence: TGTGCCAGCAGCTTACGAACAGGGGGCGGTAATTCACCCCTCCACTTT. Translated: CASSLRTGGGNSPLHF.

V is TRBV7-9 and J is TRBJ2-7; TRBD2 is a possible D gene (5 bases). V lost 4 bases and J lost 9, with 16 bases in between. Germline loops: CDR1 SEHNR, CDR2 FQNEAQ (reference sequence). The CDR3 covers 13 residues. Written as DNA, the CDR3 is TGTGCCAGCAGCTCCAGCCGCCTCGAGGGGCAGTACGTC. The encoded protein is CASSSSRLEGQYV.

This clonotype was detected many times. The genes are TRBV7-8 and TRBJ1-2, with D perhaps matching TRBD1 (5 bases). This CDR3 contains 14 residues. Per germline, CDR1 SGHVS and CDR2 FQNEAQ. The germline V and J ends were trimmed by 0 bases and 3 bases, with 8 bases remaining between them. The CDR3 DNA sequence: TGTGCCAGCAGCTTAGCCAGGGCGGACTATGGCTACACCTTC. Translated: CASSLARADYGYTF.

This clonotype was observed a handful of times. The rearrangement joins TRBV21-1 to TRBJ2-5; no DNA check was done on the table's D call, TRBD2. TRBV21-1 is a pseudogene segment. The CDR3 loop spans 13 amino acids. CDR3 residues: CAAAGGPSETQYF. Written as DNA, the CDR3 is TGTGCCGCGGCGGGGGGGCCATCAGAGACCCAGTACTTC.

This clonotype was seen a handful of times. The chain joins TRBV19 to TRBJ2-3; D remains ambiguous. V lost 5 bases, J lost 4 bases, and 10 bases lay in between. The CDR3 extends over 13 amino acids. Germline values: CDR1 LNHDA, CDR2 SQIVND (reference sequence). Here the CDR3 DNA reads TGTGCCAGTAGTTGGTCAGTTTCAGATACGCAGTATTTT. Protein sequence: CASSWSVSDTQYF.

This clonotype was observed a few times. The V call is TRBV9, the J call TRBJ2-1; TRBD2 might be the D (6 bases). Trimming took 1 base from V and 6 from J, leaving 17 bases between them. The CDR3 consists of 16 residues. CDR1 SGDLS and CDR2 YYNGEE come from the germline V gene. In DNA, the CDR3 is TGTGCCAGCAGCGTAAGAGGAGGGGTGGTGGGCAATGAGCAGTTCTTC. Protein: CASSVRGGVVGNEQFF. The whole variable domain, filled in from reference TRBV9 and TRBJ2-1, reads DSGVTQTPKHLITATGQRVTLRCSPRSGDLSVYWYQQSLDQGLQFLIQYYNGEERAKGNILERFSAQQFPDLHSELNLSSLELGDSALYFCASSVRGGVVGNEQFFGPGTRLTVL.

This clonotype was seen a handful of times. The chain has TRBV2 and TRBJ2-5; no firm D call. V lost 1 base to trimming and J lost 2 bases, with 11 bases between them. Germline CDR1 reads SNHLY; CDR2 reads FYNNEI. This CDR3 region has 15 residues. The CDR3 bases are TGTGCCAGCAGTGAAGGTGTTGCATATCAAGAGACCCAGTACTTC. It yields the protein CASSEGVAYQETQYF. Full variable domain (remainder filled in from reference TRBV2 and TRBJ2-5): EPEVTQTPSHQVTQMGQEVILRCVPISNHLYFYWYRQILGQKVEFLVSFYNNEISEKSEIFDDQFSVERPDGSNFTLKIRSTKLEDSAMYFCASSEGVAYQETQYFGPGTRLLVL.

Only a few counts were recorded for this clonotype. The chain uses TRBV7-2 and TRBJ2-7; D might be TRBD1 (5 bases). The CDR3 is 14 amino acids. The V and J ends lost 3 bases and 5 bases respectively, with 14 bases between them. In germline, CDR1 is SGHTA, CDR2 FQGNSA. The CDR3 here is CASSFTTGSNEQYV. DNA for the CDR3: TGTGCCAGCAGCTTTACCACAGGTTCTAACGAGCAGTACGTC.

This clonotype was picked up a small number of times. A junction end diverges from the germline sequence, so it may reflect a read error. This chain connects TRBV20-1 to TRBJ1-1; D is ambiguous. The germline V gene encodes CDR1 DFQATT and CDR2 SNEGSKA (reference sequence). CDR3 length: 14 amino acids. The CDR3 bases are TGCAGTGCCTTACGTCGGACGGGGAACTCTGAAGCTTTCTTT. Translated, it gives CSALRRTGNSEAFF.

The chain is built from TRBV24-1 and TRBJ2-3, with D hard to call. The CDR3 has 13 residues. The germline gives CDR1 KGHDR, CDR2 SFDVKD. V dropped 10 bases and J dropped 1 base, with 11 bases sitting between them. CDR3 sequence (DNA): TGTGCCACTAGACCGACTGGCACAGATACGCAGTATTTT. It specifies CATRPTGTDTQYF.

The chain couples TRBV27 to TRBJ2-2; D may correspond to TRBD1 or TRBD2 (5 bases each). The germline V gene has CDR1 MNHEY and CDR2 SMNVEV (reference sequence). The V and J ends lost 4 bases and 3 bases respectively, with 12 bases between them. The CDR3 extends over 15 amino acids. As DNA, the CDR3 is TGTGCCAGCAGTTCCGGGACCTATCACACCGGGGAGCTGTTTTTT. This encodes CASSSGTYHTGELFF.

This clonotype appeared once. The J gene is TRBJ1-2, the V gene TRBV4-1; D is unresolved. Trimming took off 0 bases at V and 10 bases at J, with 9 bases between the two ends. Germline V lookup: CDR1 MGHRA, CDR2 YSYEKL. The CDR3 has 12 residues. The CDR3 nucleotides read TGCGCCAGCAGCCAAGATCAGCGGTTCTACACCTTC. It yields the protein CASSQDQRFYTF.

This clonotype came up many times. This chain joins TRBV20-1 and TRBJ1-2, with TRBD1 as a possible D gene (6 bases). The CDR3 contains 12 residues. V lost 1 base, J lost 8 bases, and 11 bases lay in between. Per the germline V gene, CDR1 is DFQATT and CDR2 is SNEGSKA (reference sequence). This chain's CDR3 is CSARGTVLGYTF. The DNA of the CDR3 is TGCAGTGCTAGAGGGACAGTCCTGGGCTACACCTTC.

In its sample, this clonotype was seen a few times. The chain joins TRBV3-1 to TRBJ2-3; D is unresolved. CDR3 length: 13 residues. Trimming pared 5 bases from V and 0 bases from J, leaving 6 bases between. Germline values: CDR1 LGHDT, CDR2 YNNKEL (reference sequence). Here the CDR3 DNA reads TGTGCCAGCAGCTTCCAGAGCACAGATACGCAGTATTTT. Translation: CASSFQSTDTQYF.

This clonotype was seen a handful of times. This chain connects TRBV5-1 to TRBJ2-2; D uncertain. Germline V gene data show CDR1 as SGHRS and CDR2 as YFSETQ. Deletions cut 4 bases from V and 0 bases from J, with 7 bases between. This CDR3 is 14 amino acids long. Here the CDR3 DNA reads TGCGCCAGCAGCCCCAGGCCGAACACCGGGGAGCTGTTTTTT. Protein sequence: CASSPRPNTGELFF.

Only a few counts were recorded for this clonotype. The chain couples TRBV20-1 to TRBJ1-2; TRBD1 aligns across 7 bases. Germline trimming cut 5 bases from V and 2 bases from J; bases unmatched to any gene: 5. CDR3 size: 13 residues. CDR1 and CDR2 from the germline V gene are DFQATT and SNEGSKA (reference sequence). As DNA, the CDR3 is TGCAGTGCTGAGACGGACAGGAACTATGGCTACACCTTC. Protein: CSAETDRNYGYTF.

There are many counts of this clonotype. V usage is TRBV20-1 and J usage is TRBJ2-3, with a possible D match to TRBD2 (7 bases). Germline CDR1 reads DFQATT; CDR2 reads SNEGSKA (reference sequence). CDR3 length: 15 residues. V lost 2 bases to trimming and J lost 4 bases, with 16 bases between them. CDR3 nucleotides: TGCAGTGCTAGAAGGGGGAGGGAGCGTCCAGATACGCAGTATTTT. Translation gives CSARRGRERPDTQYF.